What follows is one TCR beta chain and its context. Its cognate antigen is unknown. The sample comes from a study of cytomegalovirus exposure and HLA in healthy donors. Study-wide findings and caveats: Across all donors, roughly uniform sequencing depth was an assumption of the presence/absence analyses. According to the study, 160 or so TCR beta chains were cytomegalovirus-associated.

The PCR ran on 60 Vbeta and 13 Jbeta primers. Generated by immunoSEQ multiplex PCR, the TCRdb table keeps only in-frame clones and is missing some. The table lists over 110,000 clones, roughly three quarters of them singletons, with 2.5% to 3% in the top ten. CDR1 is MNHEY, CDR2 SMNVEV, per germline (reference sequence). CDR3 length equals 17 residues. V trimming: 5 bases; J trimming: 0 bases; junction bases outside the gene matches: 8. All the people who gave samples were healthy bone marrow donors. The sequence was collected from a female donor in good health and CMV-seronegative. The chain couples TRBV27 to TRBJ2-5; TRBD1 matches at 11 bases. The sequencing input was PBMCs. The CDR3 protein is CASSLKGQGVYQETQYF. CDR3 coding DNA: TGTGCCAGCAGTCTCAAGGGACAGGGGGTGTACCAAGAGACCCAGTACTTC.